This T cell receptor beta chain was documented in a study of T-cell reconstitution after alpha-beta-depleted transplantation in children. A library of TCRbeta sequences, prepared with unique molecular identifiers, was generated. MiXCR was run by TCRdb on the PCR reads, yielding one entry per CDR3 protein. The table shows about 480,000 distinct CDR3 sequences, with 9.5% to 15% occurring only once. This CDR3 has 15 amino acids. Trimming took off 4 bases at V and 8 bases at J, with 21 bases between the two ends. CDR1 is SGHDT and CDR2 is YYEEEE in the germline V gene. This clonotype occurred a few times.

The J gene is TRBJ1-2, the V gene TRBV5-6; D call uncertain. Sequenced here: PBMCs from the stem cell graft donor, sampled from the stem cell graft. This clonotype originated in a human donor who donated a stem cell graft to a child with combined immunodeficiency. The CDR3: CASSEHPVSPWGYTF. Here the CDR3 DNA reads TGTGCCAGCAGCGAACACCCCGTTTCCCCTTGGGGCTACACCTTC.